This T cell receptor beta chain was identified during a study of cytomegalovirus exposure and HLA in healthy donors. Study-level background: Of about 400 genotyped donors, roughly 81% clustered with self-reported Caucasian donors. Study findings and constraints: An Asian-associated ancestry cluster reportedly showed fewer N-insertions than the roughly 670-donor mean in a later analysis. The authors later found most CMV-associated TCR beta chains appeared HLA-restricted.

Trimming at V came to 0 bases and at J to 4 bases, leaving 10 bases not matched to a gene. Germline V gene sequence: CDR1 SGHDT, CDR2 YYEEEE. This CDR3 spans 19 amino acids. Turning to this clone: Its antigen remains unidentified.

Both 60 Vbeta primers and 13 Jbeta primers went into the PCR. Using immunoSEQ multiplex PCR, the repertoire was profiled, and TCRdb retains in-frame clones only, with some absent. The sample yields around 40,000 clones, 68% seen once. This sequence joins TRBV5-6 and TRBJ2-6; 10 bases map to TRBD1. Sequencing input: PBMCs. This clonotype was obtained from a middle-aged man in good health and CMV-seronegative. The CDR3 loop is CASSLVRGTGVSGANVLTF. CDR3 in DNA: TGTGCCAGCAGCTTGGTGAGAGGGACAGGGGTCTCCGGGGCCAACGTCCTGACTTTC.